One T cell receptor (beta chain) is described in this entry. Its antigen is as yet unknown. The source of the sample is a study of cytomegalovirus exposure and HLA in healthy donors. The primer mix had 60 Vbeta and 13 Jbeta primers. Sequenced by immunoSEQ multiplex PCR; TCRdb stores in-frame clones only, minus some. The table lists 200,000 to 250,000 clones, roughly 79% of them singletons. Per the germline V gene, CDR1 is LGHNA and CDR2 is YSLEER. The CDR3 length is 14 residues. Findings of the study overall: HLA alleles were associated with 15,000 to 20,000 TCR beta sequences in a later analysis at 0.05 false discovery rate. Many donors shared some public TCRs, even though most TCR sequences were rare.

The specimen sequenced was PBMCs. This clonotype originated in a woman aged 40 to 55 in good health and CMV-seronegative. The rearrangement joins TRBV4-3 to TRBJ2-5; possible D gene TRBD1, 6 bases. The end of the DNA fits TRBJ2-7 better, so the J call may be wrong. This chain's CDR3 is CASSQDGTSNEQYF. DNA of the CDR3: TGCGCCAGCAGCCAAGACGGGACAAGCAACGAGCAGTACTTC.